A selection of T cell receptor beta chains follows, all from one sample in a study of beta chain features in type 1 diabetes. Assay used: immunoSEQ multiplex PCR; TCRdb lists only in-frame clones, some missing. Of over 700,000 clones in the sample, about a sixth were seen once. Sequenced sample: naive CD4+ T cells from blood. These receptors were obtained from a woman between 18 and 29 years old in good health. Both conserved end residues are part of each CDR3. A D gene is named only where the DNA matches it firmly. A clone size is listed for some rows: how often the clone was seen (once, few, many), or a class if it is expanded.

V gene	D gene	J gene	clone size	CDR3 DNA	CDR3 protein
TRBV19	TRBD1	TRBJ1-2	few	TGTGCCAGTAGTATTGGACCGGGACAGGAGTATGGCTACACCTTC	CASSIGPGQEYGYTF
TRBV28	-	TRBJ2-3	-	TGTGCCAGCAGAAAGGGGAGCACAGATACGCAGTATTTT	CASRKGSTDTQYF
TRBV5-1	-	TRBJ2-3	few	TGCGCCAGCAGCCAGATATTACTCACAGATACGCAGTATTTT	CASSQILLTDTQYF
TRBV5-4	-	TRBJ2-3	-	TGTGCCAGCAGCCGGTGGTTTCAGGGTGCAGTGGGTGATACGCAGTATTTT	CASSRWFQGAVGDTQYF
TRBV25-1	-	TRBJ2-1	-	TGTGCCAGCAGTGTTAAGCTAGCTGTAAATGAGCAGTTCTTC	CASSVKLAVNEQFF
TRBV14	-	TRBJ2-3	few	TGTGCCAGCAGCCAACCGGCCAGAATAGATACGCAGTATTTT	CASSQPARIDTQYF
TRBV11-2	-	TRBJ2-3	-	TGTGCCAGCAGCCGAGACCAACCCTCTTACACAGATACGCAGTATTTT	CASSRDQPSYTDTQYF
TRBV5-8	TRBD1	TRBJ2-5	few	TGTGCCAGCAGCATCCGGGGACAGGGGGCAGAGACCCAGTACTTC	CASSIRGQGAETQYF
TRBV10-3	-	TRBJ2-2	-	TGTGCCATCAGCACAGGAGCCGGGGAGCTGTTTTTT	CAISTGAGELFF
TRBV6-5	-	TRBJ2-3	few	TGTGCCAGCAGTTACTCGACGGCAGGGAAGACAGATACGCAGTATTTT	CASSYSTAGKTDTQYF
TRBV29-1	-	TRBJ2-3	-	TGCAGCGGTCTGGACGCGCGCACAGATACGCAGTATTTT	CSGLDARTDTQYF
TRBV6-5	-	TRBJ1-2	-	TGTGCCAGCAGTTACGGCTGGATCTATGGCTACACCTTC	CASSYGWIYGYTF
TRBV7-2	-	TRBJ2-3	-	TGTGCCAGCAGCTTCACGATGAGCGAGTGGTCAGATACGCAGTATTTT	CASSFTMSEWSDTQYF
TRBV23-1	TRBD2	TRBJ2-1	-	TGCCCAGGGACACGGCCTAGCGGGAGTAAGAGGTATGAAGGATCCTACAATGAGCAGTTCTTC	CPGTRPSGSKRYEGSYNEQFF
TRBV9	-	TRBJ2-1	-	TGTGCCAGCAGCCCCGACGGATACAATGAGCAGTTCTTC	CASSPDGYNEQFF
TRBV7-3	TRBD2	TRBJ2-1	-	TGTGCCAGCAGCTTTAGCGGGGAGAACAATGAGCAGTTCTTC	CASSFSGENNEQFF
TRBV4-1	-	TRBJ1-5	-	TGCGCCAGCAGCCAAGACCCACAGAGCAATCAGCCCCAGCATTTT	CASSQDPQSNQPQHF
TRBV5-4	TRBD2	TRBJ2-5	few	TGTGCCAGCAGCCTTCGACTAGCGGGTCAAGAGACCCAGTACTTC	CASSLRLAGQETQYF
TRBV4-2	TRBD2	TRBJ2-1	few	TGTGCCAGCAGCCAAGTGGTTAGGGCTAGCGGGGCCCAAATCCCAAATGAGCAGTTCTTC	CASSQVVRASGAQIPNEQFF
TRBV27	TRBD2	TRBJ2-7	few	TGTGCCAGCGCGGCGGGACTAGCGGGACGCGAGCAGTACTTC	CASAAGLAGREQYF
TRBV2	-	TRBJ2-1	-	TGTGCCAGCAGTGATAGGCAGCGGCTAAAGGGGTACAATGAGCAGTTCTTC	CASSDRQRLKGYNEQFF
TRBV28	-	TRBJ2-2	-	TGTGCCAGCAGTTTAAGCGGAGGGACCGGGGAGCTGTTTTTT	CASSLSGGTGELFF
TRBV4-1	-	TRBJ2-1	-	TGCGCCAGCAGCCGGAAGACAGAACAGGGACCTGGGGGCAATGAGCAGTTCTTC	CASSRKTEQGPGGNEQFF
TRBV28	-	TRBJ2-3	few	TGTGCCAGCAGTTTCGCAGGGCGCACAGATACGCAGTATTTT	CASSFAGRTDTQYF
TRBV18	-	TRBJ2-7	-	TGTGCCAGCTCACCAAACGGATTAACCTACGAGCAGTACTTC	CASSPNGLTYEQYF
TRBV4-3	TRBD2	TRBJ2-1	few	TGCGCCAGCAGCCAAGCGGGAGGGTACTATGAGCAGTTCTTC	CASSQAGGYYEQFF
TRBV11-2	-	TRBJ2-7	-	TGTGCCAGCAGCTCGGGGGCCGGGAGATACGAGCAGTACTTC	CASSSGAGRYEQYF
TRBV10-3	-	TRBJ2-1	-	TGTGCCATCAGTGAGTTTAGTGAGCAGTTCTTC	CAISEFSEQFF
TRBV20-1	-	TRBJ1-1	few	TGCAGTGCTAGAGCCGAGGAAGCTTTCTTT	CSARAEEAFF
TRBV6-5	-	TRBJ2-2	few	TGTGCCAGCAGTGTTCTTTTTGGGCTAGCCGGGGAGCTGTTTTTT	CASSVLFGLAGELFF
TRBV6-5	-	TRBJ2-7	few	TGTGCCAGCAGTTACACAGGGAACTACGAGCAGTACTTC	CASSYTGNYEQYF
TRBV7-9	-	TRBJ2-3	-	TGTGCCAGCAGCTTTCGGGGTTTTCGGGAGAGTACAGATACGCAGTATTTT	CASSFRGFRESTDTQYF
TRBV15	TRBD2	TRBJ2-1	few	TGTGCCACCCAAGGTGGACTAGCGAAGAACAATGAGCAGTTCTTC	CATQGGLAKNNEQFF
TRBV15	TRBD2	TRBJ2-1	-	TGTGCCACCAGCAGAGCACCTAGCGGGTCCTACAATGAGCAGTTCTTC	CATSRAPSGSYNEQFF
TRBV9	-	TRBJ1-1	-	TGTGCCAGCAGCCCCAGGGGGAACACTGAAGCTTTCTTT	CASSPRGNTEAFF
TRBV16	-	TRBJ2-7	-	TGTGCCAGCAGCCAATCGGCCTATGCCTACGAGCAGTACTTC	CASSQSAYAYEQYF
TRBV10-3	-	TRBJ2-7	-	TGTGCCACCGGACAGAGGGAAGACGAGCAGTACTTC	CATGQREDEQYF
TRBV7-2	-	TRBJ2-7	few	TGTGCCAGCAGCTTAGACATAAGGGGCGAGCAGTACTTC	CASSLDIRGEQYF
TRBV18	TRBD1	TRBJ2-1	few	TGTGCCAGCTCACCACCGAGAGGACAGGGGTACAATGAGCAGTTCTTC	CASSPPRGQGYNEQFF
TRBV19	-	TRBJ2-5	-	TGTGCCAGTAGTGTAGGAGAGACCCAGTACTTC	CASSVGETQYF
TRBV7-9	TRBD1	TRBJ2-5	-	TGTGCCAGCAGCTTGAACGCCCGGCGGACAGGGTATAGAGGGACCCAGTACTTC	CASSLNARRTGYRGTQYF
TRBV7-3	-	TRBJ2-4	-	TGTGCCAGCAGCTTATCTGCGGCAGCCAAAAACATTCAGTACTTC	CASSLSAAAKNIQYF
TRBV6-5	TRBD1	TRBJ1-4	-	TGTGCCAGCAGTCCTAGTCAGGGGGCCTTGAAAAAACTGTTTTTT	CASSPSQGALKKLFF
TRBV19	-	TRBJ1-2	few	TGTGCCAGTAGTAAGGAAGGGGCTAACTATGGCTACACCTTC	CASSKEGANYGYTF
TRBV11-2	TRBD1	TRBJ1-3	few	TGTGCCAGCAGCGAAGACGGTAGAGCAGGGGGCTCCCGGAACACCATATATTTT	CASSEDGRAGGSRNTIYF
TRBV18	-	TRBJ2-1	-	TGTGCCAGCTCACCAACACCATGGGGGCAGGGGTACAATGAGCAGTTCTTC	CASSPTPWGQGYNEQFF
TRBV18	-	TRBJ2-7	-	TGTGCCAGCTCACCCCCCGCCAGCTCCTACGAGCAGTACTTC	CASSPPASSYEQYF
TRBV5-4	-	TRBJ2-3	-	TGTGCCAGCAGCATGAACACAGATACGCAGTATTTT	CASSMNTDTQYF
TRBV9	-	TRBJ2-1	-	TGTGCCAGCAGCGTAGAAGGAGGATTTGGGAGCAATGAGCAGTTCTTC	CASSVEGGFGSNEQFF
TRBV6-5	TRBD2	TRBJ2-1	-	TGTGCCAGCAGAACGCCGGGACTAGGCCTTAATGAGCAGTTCTTC	CASRTPGLGLNEQFF
TRBV20-1	-	TRBJ1-1	-	TGCAGTGCTAGCCTCGCCGAAGCTTTCTTT	CSASLAEAFF
TRBV5-1	TRBD2	TRBJ2-3	-	TGCGCCAGCAGCTTGACGGCGGGAGTCAGGACAGATACGCAGTATTTT	CASSLTAGVRTDTQYF
TRBV18	-	TRBJ1-3	-	TGTGCCAGTCTCCTAGGAGCCAGCTCTGGAAACACCATATATTTT	CASLLGASSGNTIYF